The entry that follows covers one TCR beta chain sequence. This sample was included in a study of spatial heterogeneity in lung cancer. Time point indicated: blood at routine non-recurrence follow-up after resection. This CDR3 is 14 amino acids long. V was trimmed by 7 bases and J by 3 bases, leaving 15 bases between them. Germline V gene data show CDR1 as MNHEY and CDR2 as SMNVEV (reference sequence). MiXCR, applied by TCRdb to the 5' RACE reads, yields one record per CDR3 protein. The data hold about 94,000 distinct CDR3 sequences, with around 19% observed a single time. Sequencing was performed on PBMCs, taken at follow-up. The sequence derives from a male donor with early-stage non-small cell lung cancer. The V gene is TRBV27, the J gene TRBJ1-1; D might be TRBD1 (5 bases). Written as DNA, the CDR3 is TGTGCCAGCATACAGGCAGGGAGGGACACTGAAGCTTTCTTT. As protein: CASIQAGRDTEAFF.